Listed here is a single TCR beta chain. Its antigen is not known. TCRdb re-derived calls from the reads in MiXCR, one entry per CDR3 protein. The data contain roughly 920,000 distinct CDR3 sequences, about 33% of them seen just once; the ten biggest clones take up about an eighth. These data come from a study of T cell repertoires in cytomegalovirus infection. The CDR3 runs 13 residues. The germline V gene encodes CDR1 ENHRY and CDR2 SYGVKD. Trimming shortened V by 10 bases and J by 2 bases, and 13 bases separated the two germline ends. Sequencing was performed on cultured CD8+ T cells from PBMCs, taken from culture after CMV antigen stimulation. This TCR came from a human donor in good health (CMV status not recorded). Some clones in this sample may be carry-over from other donors' samples. The rearrangement uses TRBV10-3 and TRBJ2-3; the D gene is possibly TRBD1 (6 bases). The CDR3 region is CATQTGTTDTQYF. CDR3 nucleotides: TGTGCCACCCAGACAGGAACCACAGATACGCAGTATTTT.